This T cell receptor beta chain was recovered during a study of beta chain features in type 1 diabetes. Across the study: Patients looked much like healthy donors when it came to age, gender and cell yields.

Note on this clone: Its matching antigen is unknown.

There was one heparinised blood draw per donor, averaging around 120 mL. Investigators reverse transcribed all isolated RNA, so they sequenced expressed TCRB transcripts. This table comes from immunoSEQ multiplex PCR, and its TCRdb copy is limited to in-frame clones, with some not included. The sample lists 240,000 or so clones, around 20% occurring once. V was shortened by 0 bases and J by 1 base, with 16 bases between the two germline ends. Germline V lookup: CDR1 SGDLS, CDR2 YYNGEE. CDR3 length equals 17 residues. Overall study findings and caveats: People with Type 1 diabetes carried modestly yet significantly shorter TCRB CDR3s in all four CD4+ subsets.

Sequenced sample: naive CD4+ T cells from blood. The receptor comes from a woman aged 35 to 49 with type 1 diabetes. The chain combines TRBV9 with TRBJ2-5, with D possibly being TRBD2 (6 bases). CDR3 residues: CASSVDRLVVSQETQYF. Written as DNA, the CDR3 is TGTGCCAGCAGCGTAGACAGACTAGTGGTATCCCAAGAGACCCAGTACTTC.